The rows below give T cell receptor beta chains drawn from one sample of a study of cytomegalovirus exposure and HLA in healthy donors. Sequencing was performed with immunoSEQ multiplex PCR; in TCRdb, only in-frame clones are kept and a portion is missing. The repertoire holds 250,000 or so clones, with around nine tenths as singletons. The sample comprised PBMCs. The receptors were sampled from a man between 18 and 29 years old in good health and CMV-seronegative. The CDR3 runs from the conserved cysteine through the conserved F or W. D genes are given only for firm matches. Expanded clones are given a class, and other clones once, few, many or no size at all.

abundance	j_gene	d_gene	v_gene	CDR3nt	CDR3aa
NA	TRBJ2-7	NA	TRBV4-3	TGCGCCAGCAGCCAAGAAAAACGGACACTCCTCTACGAGCAGTACTTC	CASSQEKRTLLYEQYF
NA	TRBJ2-2	NA	TRBV27	TGTGCCGCCCGGAGGGCGGTTGACACCGGGGAGCTGTTTTTT	CAARRAVDTGELFF
NA	TRBJ1-3	TRBD1	TRBV9	TGTGCCAGCAGCGTTTCTACAGGGGAGTCTGGAAACACCATATATTTT	CASSVSTGESGNTIYF
NA	TRBJ1-2	NA	TRBV27	TGTGCCAGCAGTTTGCGGGGGAAGAACTATGGCTACACCTTC	CASSLRGKNYGYTF
few	TRBJ1-6	NA	TRBV6-5	TGTGCCAGCAGTTACATGGGCAGGGAGGGGACCCTCCACTTT	CASSYMGREGTLHF
NA	TRBJ1-5	NA	TRBV10-2	TGCGCCAGCAGTGAGTCCGTAGTGTATAAACCCCAGCATTTT	CASSESVVYKPQHF
few	TRBJ1-4	NA	TRBV2	TGTGCCAGCAGCCCAGGAAGCGAAAAACTGTTTTTT	CASSPGSEKLFF
NA	TRBJ2-7	NA	TRBV9	TGTGCCAGCAGCGCCAGACTGGGGGGATACGAGCAGTACTTC	CASSARLGGYEQYF
NA	TRBJ1-1	NA	TRBV19	TGTGCCAGTAGTATGGGCATGAACACTGAAGCTTTCTTT	CASSMGMNTEAFF
NA	TRBJ2-1	TRBD2	TRBV27	TGTGCCAGCAGTTCATCCACGGGACTAGCGGGAGGGACTGAGCAGTTCTTC	CASSSSTGLAGGTEQFF
once	TRBJ2-1	NA	TRBV6-5	TGTGCCAGCAGTCTGGAACTAGTGGGGAATGAGCAGTTCTTC	CASSLELVGNEQFF
NA	TRBJ1-1	NA	TRBV5-8	TGTGCCAGCAGCGCCGGACAGCTAAATGAAGCTTTCTTT	CASSAGQLNEAFF
many	TRBJ2-2	NA	TRBV7-9	TGTGCCAGCAGCTTAGGGACAGCTAACACCGGGGAGCTGTTTTTT	CASSLGTANTGELFF
NA	TRBJ2-1	NA	TRBV6-5	TGTGCCAGCAGTTACTCGTCTTTCGGGTACAATGAGCAGTTCTTC	CASSYSSFGYNEQFF
NA	TRBJ1-5	NA	TRBV5-6	TGTGCCAGCAGCTTGTACATTAATAGCAATCAGCCCCAGCATTTT	CASSLYINSNQPQHF
NA	TRBJ2-1	TRBD2	TRBV7-9	TGTGCCAGCAGCTCTAGCGGGTCCGGAAACAATGAGCAGTTCTTC	CASSSSGSGNNEQFF
NA	TRBJ2-2	NA	TRBV14	TGTGCCAGCAGCCAAACAAGAAACACCGGGGAGCTGTTTTTT	CASSQTRNTGELFF
few	TRBJ2-7	NA	TRBV7-2	TGTGCCAGCAGCTTGATGGGGGGCGAGCAGTACTTC	CASSLMGGEQYF
few	TRBJ1-2	NA	TRBV9	TGTGCCAGCAGCGTAGAAGGCAGGGTTCTAGATGGCTACACCTTC	CASSVEGRVLDGYTF
once	TRBJ2-7	TRBD1	TRBV5-1	TGCGCCAGCAGCTTGGGAGGGACAGGGACGGTCGAGCAGTACTTC	CASSLGGTGTVEQYF
once	TRBJ2-3	TRBD1	TRBV5-1	TGCGCCAGCAGCTACGCCGCGGCAGACAGGGGCCTCGATACGCAGTATTTT	CASSYAAADRGLDTQYF
NA	TRBJ1-1	NA	TRBV21-1	TGTGCCAGCAGCAAACGGGGGGCGCCCACTGAAGCTTTCTTT	CASSKRGAPTEAFF
once	TRBJ1-3	NA	TRBV28	TGTGCCAGCAGTTTCCCAATGGGGGGATTTGAAAACACCATATATTTT	CASSFPMGGFENTIYF
NA	TRBJ2-5	TRBD1	TRBV11-2	TGTGCCAGCAGCTTAGGGGGACAGGCGGCGGAGACCCAGTACTTC	CASSLGGQAAETQYF
NA	TRBJ1-5	NA	TRBV28	TGTGCCAGCAGTTTAGTTTCTATGATGGCAGGGGTTCAGCCCCAGCATTTT	CASSLVSMMAGVQPQHF
NA	TRBJ2-7	NA	TRBV6-5	TGTGCCAGCACCGAATCCCACTCCGGGATTTACGAGCAGTACTTC	CASTESHSGIYEQYF
NA	TRBJ2-2	NA	TRBV27	TGTGCCAGCAGTCAACAGGGGAACACCGGGGAGCTGTTTTTT	CASSQQGNTGELFF
NA	TRBJ2-2	TRBD2	TRBV5-6	TGTGCCAGCAGCTGGGGCGGGGGGAGCACCGGGGAGCTGTTTTTT	CASSWGGGSTGELFF
NA	TRBJ1-1	NA	TRBV13	TGTGCCAGCAGCTTAATCACAGATGAAGCTTTCTTT	CASSLITDEAFF
NA	TRBJ2-5	NA	TRBV7-9	TGTGCCGGCAATAGCGGAGCCGAAGAGACCCAGTACTTC	CAGNSGAEETQYF
once	TRBJ1-1	TRBD1	TRBV10-3	TGTGCCATCAGTGAACCCTATGACAGGGTGACTGAAGCTTTCTTT	CAISEPYDRVTEAFF
NA	TRBJ1-2	NA	TRBV18	TGTGCCAGCTCACCAGAACGGGGGGCGAGGCATGGCTACACCTTC	CASSPERGARHGYTF
NA	TRBJ2-2	NA	TRBV10-1	TGCGCCAGCAGTGACAGTAACACCGGGGAGCTGTTTTTT	CASSDSNTGELFF
NA	TRBJ1-1	TRBD1	TRBV30	TGTGCCTGCGGGACAGGGAACACTGAAGCTTTCTTT	CACGTGNTEAFF
NA	TRBJ2-7	TRBD2	TRBV5-5	TGTGCCAGCAGCTTGGTGATAGCGGGGTCCTACGAGCAGTACTTC	CASSLVIAGSYEQYF
NA	TRBJ2-4	TRBD1	TRBV6-5	TGTGCCAGCAGTTACTCGGGGACAGGGGGTCAAAACATTCAGTACTTC	CASSYSGTGGQNIQYF
NA	TRBJ1-5	NA	TRBV19	TGTGCCAGTAGTATTGGGCAGCTGCTTCAGCCCCAGCATTTT	CASSIGQLLQPQHF
NA	TRBJ1-2	TRBD1	TRBV4-1	TGCGCCAGCAGCCAGGGAATTCGAACAGGGGATAACTATGGCTACACCTTC	CASSQGIRTGDNYGYTF
many	TRBJ1-2	NA	TRBV18	TGTGCCAGCTCACCCAACAACGGGGGCTACACCTTC	CASSPNNGGYTF
NA	TRBJ2-3	TRBD1	TRBV29-1	TGCAGCGTTGTTGGGACAGGGCGAAGCACAGATACGCAGTATTTT	CSVVGTGRSTDTQYF
NA	TRBJ1-6	NA	TRBV27	TGTGCCAGCAGTTCGGCCCGCGGCTCCTATAATTCACCCCTCCACTTT	CASSSARGSYNSPLHF
NA	TRBJ1-6	NA	TRBV28	TGTGCCAGCAGTTTTCGACAGGCCGATTCACCCCTCCACTTT	CASSFRQADSPLHF
once	TRBJ1-6	TRBD1	TRBV27	TGTGCCAGCAGACCCGGGACAGTTTTTTCACCCCTCCACTTT	CASRPGTVFSPLHF
NA	TRBJ2-7	NA	TRBV10-3	TGTGCCATCAGTGAGTTTACCTACGAGCAGTACTTC	CAISEFTYEQYF
once	TRBJ1-2	NA	TRBV27	TGTGCCAGCAGTCCCCTCGGACAAAATCCTAACTATGGCTACACCTTC	CASSPLGQNPNYGYTF